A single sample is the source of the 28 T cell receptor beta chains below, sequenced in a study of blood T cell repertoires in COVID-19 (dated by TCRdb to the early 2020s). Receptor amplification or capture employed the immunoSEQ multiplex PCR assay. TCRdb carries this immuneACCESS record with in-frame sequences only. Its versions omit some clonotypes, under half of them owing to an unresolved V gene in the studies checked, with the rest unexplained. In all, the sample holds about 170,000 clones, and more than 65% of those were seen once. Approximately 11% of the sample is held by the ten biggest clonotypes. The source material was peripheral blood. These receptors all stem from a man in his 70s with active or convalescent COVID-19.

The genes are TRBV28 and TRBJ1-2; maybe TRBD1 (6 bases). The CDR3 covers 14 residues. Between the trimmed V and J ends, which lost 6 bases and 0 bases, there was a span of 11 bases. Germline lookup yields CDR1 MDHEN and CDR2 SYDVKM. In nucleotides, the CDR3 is TGTGCCAGCAGCGTCAGGGGATCTAACTATGGCTACACCTTC. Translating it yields CASSVRGSNYGYTF.

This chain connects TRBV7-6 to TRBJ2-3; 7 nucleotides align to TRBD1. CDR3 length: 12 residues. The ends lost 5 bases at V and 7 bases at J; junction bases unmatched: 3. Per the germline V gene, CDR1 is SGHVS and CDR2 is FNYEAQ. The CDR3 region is CASSHRGNTQYF. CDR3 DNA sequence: TGTGCCAGCAGCCACAGGGGAAATACGCAGTATTTT.

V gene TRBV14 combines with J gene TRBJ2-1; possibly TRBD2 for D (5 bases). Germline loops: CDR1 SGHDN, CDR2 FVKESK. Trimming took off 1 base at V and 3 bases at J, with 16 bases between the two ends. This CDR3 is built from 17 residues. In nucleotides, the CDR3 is TGTGCCAGCAGCCAAGTCCGGAGGAGCTACAACTACAATGAGCAGTTCTTC. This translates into CASSQVRRSYNYNEQFF. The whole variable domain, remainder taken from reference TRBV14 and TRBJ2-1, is EAGVTQFPSHSVIEKGQTVTLRCDPISGHDNLYWYRRVMGKEIKFLLHFVKESKQDESGMPNNRFLAERTGGTYSTLKVQPAELEDSGVYFCASSQVRRSYNYNEQFFGPGTRLTVL.

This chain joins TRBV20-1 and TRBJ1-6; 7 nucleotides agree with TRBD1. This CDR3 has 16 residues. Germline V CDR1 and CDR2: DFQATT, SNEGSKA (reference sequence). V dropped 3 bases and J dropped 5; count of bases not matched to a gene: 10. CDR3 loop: CSASRQGTPDNSPLHF. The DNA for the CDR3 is TGCAGTGCTAGTAGACAGGGAACGCCCGATAATTCACCCCTCCACTTT.

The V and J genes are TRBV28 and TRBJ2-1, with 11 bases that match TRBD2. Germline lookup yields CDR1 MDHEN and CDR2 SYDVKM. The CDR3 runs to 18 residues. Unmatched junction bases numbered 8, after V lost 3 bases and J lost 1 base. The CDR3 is CASSFGSGRAGSYNEQFF. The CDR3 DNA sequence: TGTGCCAGCAGTTTTGGTAGCGGGAGGGCCGGATCCTACAATGAGCAGTTCTTC.

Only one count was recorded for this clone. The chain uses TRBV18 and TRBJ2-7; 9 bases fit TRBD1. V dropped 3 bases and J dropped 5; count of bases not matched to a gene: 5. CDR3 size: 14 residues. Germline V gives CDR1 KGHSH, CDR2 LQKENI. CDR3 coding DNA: TGTGCCAGCTCACCTTCCGGGACAGGGAACGAGCAGTACTTC. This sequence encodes CASSPSGTGNEQYF.

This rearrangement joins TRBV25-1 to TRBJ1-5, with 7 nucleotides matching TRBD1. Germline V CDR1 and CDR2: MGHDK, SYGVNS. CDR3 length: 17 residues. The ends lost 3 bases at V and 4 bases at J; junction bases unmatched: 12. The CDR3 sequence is CASSDSSGGFWNQPQHF. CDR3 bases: TGTGCCAGCAGTGATTCGTCAGGGGGTTTTTGGAATCAGCCCCAGCATTTT.

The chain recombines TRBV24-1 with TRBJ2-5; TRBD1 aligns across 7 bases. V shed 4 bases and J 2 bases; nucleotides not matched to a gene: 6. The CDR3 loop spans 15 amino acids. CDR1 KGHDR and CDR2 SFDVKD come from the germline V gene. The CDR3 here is CATSDSGGSQETQYF. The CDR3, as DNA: TGTGCCACCAGTGACTCAGGGGGTTCTCAAGAGACCCAGTACTTC.

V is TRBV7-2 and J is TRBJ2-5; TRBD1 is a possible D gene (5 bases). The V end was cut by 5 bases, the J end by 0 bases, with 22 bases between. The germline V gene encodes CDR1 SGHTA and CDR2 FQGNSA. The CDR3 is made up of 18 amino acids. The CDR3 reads CASSPSPGSGFDQETQYF. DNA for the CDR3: TGTGCCAGCAGCCCGTCCCCCGGCTCAGGGTTCGACCAAGAGACCCAGTACTTC.

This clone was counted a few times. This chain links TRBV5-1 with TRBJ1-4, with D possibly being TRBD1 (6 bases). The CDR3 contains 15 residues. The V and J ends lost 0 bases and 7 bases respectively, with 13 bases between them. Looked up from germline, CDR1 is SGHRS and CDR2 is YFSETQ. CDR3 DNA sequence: TGCGCCAGCAGCTTGGCCCAACAGGGTTTTGAAAAACTGTTTTTT. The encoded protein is CASSLAQQGFEKLFF.

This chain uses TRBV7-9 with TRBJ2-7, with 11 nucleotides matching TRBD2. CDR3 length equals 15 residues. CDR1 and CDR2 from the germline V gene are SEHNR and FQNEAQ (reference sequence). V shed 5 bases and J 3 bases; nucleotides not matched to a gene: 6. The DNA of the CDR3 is TGTGCCAGCAGCGATCCTGGGACTAGCGGCTACGAGCAGTACTTC. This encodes CASSDPGTSGYEQYF. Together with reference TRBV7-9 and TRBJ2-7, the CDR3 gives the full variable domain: DTGVSQNPRHKITKRGQNVTFRCDPISEHNRLYWYRQTLGQGPEFLTYFQNEAQLEKSRLLSDRFSAERPKGSFSTLEIQRTEQGDSAMYLCASSDPGTSGYEQYFGPGTRLTVT.

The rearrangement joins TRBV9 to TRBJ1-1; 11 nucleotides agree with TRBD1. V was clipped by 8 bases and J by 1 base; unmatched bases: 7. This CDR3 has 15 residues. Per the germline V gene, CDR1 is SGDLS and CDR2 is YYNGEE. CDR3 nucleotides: TGTGCCAGTGGACAGGGGGCTTTAGGGAACACTGAAGCTTTCTTT. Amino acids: CASGQGALGNTEAFF.

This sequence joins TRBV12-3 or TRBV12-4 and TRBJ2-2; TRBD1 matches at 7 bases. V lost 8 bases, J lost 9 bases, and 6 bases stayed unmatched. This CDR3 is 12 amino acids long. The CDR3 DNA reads TGTGCCAGCGATTCAGGGGGATGGGAGCTGTTTTTT. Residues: CASDSGGWELFF.

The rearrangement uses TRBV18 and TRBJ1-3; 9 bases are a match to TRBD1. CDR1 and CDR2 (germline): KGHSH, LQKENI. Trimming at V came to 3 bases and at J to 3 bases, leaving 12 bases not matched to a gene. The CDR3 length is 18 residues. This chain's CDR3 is CASSPGTGIASGGNTIYF. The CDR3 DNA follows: TGTGCCAGCTCACCGGGGACAGGGATAGCGTCTGGTGGAAACACCATATATTTT.

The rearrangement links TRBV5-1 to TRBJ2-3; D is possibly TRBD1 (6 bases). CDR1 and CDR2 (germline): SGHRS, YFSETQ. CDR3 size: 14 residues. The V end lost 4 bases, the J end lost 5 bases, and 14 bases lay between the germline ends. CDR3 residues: CASSESNRVDTQYF. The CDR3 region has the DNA TGCGCCAGCAGCGAGTCCAACAGGGTAGATACGCAGTATTTT.

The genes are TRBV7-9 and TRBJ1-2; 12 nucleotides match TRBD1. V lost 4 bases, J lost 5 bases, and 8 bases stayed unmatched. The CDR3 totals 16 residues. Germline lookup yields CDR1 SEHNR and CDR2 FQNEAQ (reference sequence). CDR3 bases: TGTGCCAGCAGCTCGATGGGACAGGGGGCAGGGTATGGCTACACCTTC. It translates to CASSSMGQGAGYGYTF.

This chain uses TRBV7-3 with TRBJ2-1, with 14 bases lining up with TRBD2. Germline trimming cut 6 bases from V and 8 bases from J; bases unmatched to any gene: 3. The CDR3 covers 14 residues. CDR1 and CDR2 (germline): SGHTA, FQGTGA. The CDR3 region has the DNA TGTGCCAGCAGTCGACTAGCGGGAGGGCATGAGCAGTTCTTC. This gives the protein CASSRLAGGHEQFF. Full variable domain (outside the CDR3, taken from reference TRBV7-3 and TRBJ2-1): GAGVSQTPSNKVTEKGKYVELRCDPISGHTALYWYRQSLGQGPEFLIYFQGTGAADDSGLPNDRFFAVRPEGSVSTLKIQRTERGDSAVYLCASSRLAGGHEQFFGPGTRLTVL.

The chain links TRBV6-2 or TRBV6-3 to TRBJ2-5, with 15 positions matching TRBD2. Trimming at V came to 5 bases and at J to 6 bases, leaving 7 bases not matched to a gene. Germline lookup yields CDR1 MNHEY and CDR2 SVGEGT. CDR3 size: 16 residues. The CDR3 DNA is TGTGCCAGCAGTAAGGGACTAGCGGGAGGATTTAAGACCCAGTACTTC. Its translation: CASSKGLAGGFKTQYF.

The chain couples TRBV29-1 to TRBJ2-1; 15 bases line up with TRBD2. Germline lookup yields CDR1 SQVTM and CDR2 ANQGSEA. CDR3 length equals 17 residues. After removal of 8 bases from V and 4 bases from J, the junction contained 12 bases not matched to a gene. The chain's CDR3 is CSYEGGLAGGRYNEQFF. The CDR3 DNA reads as TGCAGCTACGAGGGGGGACTAGCGGGAGGCCGGTACAATGAGCAGTTCTTC.

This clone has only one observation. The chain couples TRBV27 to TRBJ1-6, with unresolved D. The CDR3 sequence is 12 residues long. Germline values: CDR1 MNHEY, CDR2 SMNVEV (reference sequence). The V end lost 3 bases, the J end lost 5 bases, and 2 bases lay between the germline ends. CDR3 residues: CASSFNNSPLHF. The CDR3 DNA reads TGTGCCAGCAGTTTCAATAATTCACCCCTCCACTTT.

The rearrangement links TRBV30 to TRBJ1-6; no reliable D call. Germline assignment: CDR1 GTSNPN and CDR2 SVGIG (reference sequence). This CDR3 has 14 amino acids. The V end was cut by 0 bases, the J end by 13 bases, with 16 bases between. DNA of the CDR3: TGTGCCTGGAGTGTGAGCGCCCTCTCATCGCCCCTCCACTTT. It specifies CAWSVSALSSPLHF.

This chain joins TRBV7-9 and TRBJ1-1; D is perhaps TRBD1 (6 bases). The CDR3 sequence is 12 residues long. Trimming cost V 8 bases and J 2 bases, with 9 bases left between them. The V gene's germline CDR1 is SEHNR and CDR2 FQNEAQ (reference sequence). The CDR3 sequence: CASGQRNTEAFF. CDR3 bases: TGTGCCAGCGGACAGAGAAACACTGAAGCTTTCTTT.

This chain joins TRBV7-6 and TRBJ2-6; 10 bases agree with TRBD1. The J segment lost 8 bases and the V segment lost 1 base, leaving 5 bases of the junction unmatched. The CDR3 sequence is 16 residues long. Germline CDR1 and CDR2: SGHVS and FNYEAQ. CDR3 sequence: CASSLVGTGDPNVLTF. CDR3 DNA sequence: TGTGCCAGCAGCTTAGTCGGGACAGGGGATCCCAACGTCCTGACTTTC.

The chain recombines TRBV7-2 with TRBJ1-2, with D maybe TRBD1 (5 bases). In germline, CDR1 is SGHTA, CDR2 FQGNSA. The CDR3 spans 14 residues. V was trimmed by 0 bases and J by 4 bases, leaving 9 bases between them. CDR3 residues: CASSLAGGTYGYTF. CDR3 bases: TGTGCCAGCAGCTTAGCGGGGGGTACCTATGGCTACACCTTC.

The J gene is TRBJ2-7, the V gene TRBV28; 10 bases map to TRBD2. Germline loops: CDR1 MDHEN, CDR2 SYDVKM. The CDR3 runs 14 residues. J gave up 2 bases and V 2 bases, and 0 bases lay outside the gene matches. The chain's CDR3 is CASSLSGRAYEQYF. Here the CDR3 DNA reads TGTGCCAGCAGTTTAAGCGGGAGGGCCTACGAGCAGTACTTC.

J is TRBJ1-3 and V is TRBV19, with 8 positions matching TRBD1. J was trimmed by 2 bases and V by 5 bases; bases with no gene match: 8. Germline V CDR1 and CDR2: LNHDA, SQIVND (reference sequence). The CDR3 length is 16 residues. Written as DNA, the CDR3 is TGTGCCAGTAGTCTCACCGGACAGGGAGCTGGAAACACCATATATTTT. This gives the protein CASSLTGQGAGNTIYF.

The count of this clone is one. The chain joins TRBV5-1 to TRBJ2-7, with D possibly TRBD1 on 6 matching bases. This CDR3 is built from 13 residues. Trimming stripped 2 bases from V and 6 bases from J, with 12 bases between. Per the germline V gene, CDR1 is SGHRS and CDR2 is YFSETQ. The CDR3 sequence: CASSLTGNGEQYF. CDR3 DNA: TGCGCCAGCAGCTTAACAGGGAACGGCGAGCAGTACTTC.

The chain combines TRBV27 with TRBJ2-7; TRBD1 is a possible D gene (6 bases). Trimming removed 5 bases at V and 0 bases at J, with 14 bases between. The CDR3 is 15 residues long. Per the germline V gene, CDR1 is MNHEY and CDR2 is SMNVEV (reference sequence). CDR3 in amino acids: CASSTRTDNSYEQYF. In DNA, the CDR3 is TGTGCCAGCAGTACAAGGACAGATAACTCCTACGAGCAGTACTTC.